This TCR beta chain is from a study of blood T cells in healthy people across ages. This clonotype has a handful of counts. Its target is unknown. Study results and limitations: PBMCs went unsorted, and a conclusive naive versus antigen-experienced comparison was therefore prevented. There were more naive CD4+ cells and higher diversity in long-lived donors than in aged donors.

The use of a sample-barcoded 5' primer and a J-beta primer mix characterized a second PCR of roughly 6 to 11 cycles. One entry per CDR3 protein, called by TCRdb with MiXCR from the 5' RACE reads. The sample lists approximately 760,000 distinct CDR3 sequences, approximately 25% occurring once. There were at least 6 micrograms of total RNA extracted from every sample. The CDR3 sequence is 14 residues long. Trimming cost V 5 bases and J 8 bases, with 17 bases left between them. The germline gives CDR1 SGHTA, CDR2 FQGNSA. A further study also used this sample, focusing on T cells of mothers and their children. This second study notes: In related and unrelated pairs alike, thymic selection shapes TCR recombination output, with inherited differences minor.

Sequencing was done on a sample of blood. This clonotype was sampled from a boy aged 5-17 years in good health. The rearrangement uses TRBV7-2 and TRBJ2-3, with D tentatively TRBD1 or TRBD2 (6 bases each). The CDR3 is CASSPWGASGTQYF. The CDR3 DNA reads TGTGCCAGCAGCCCATGGGGGGCGTCGGGTACGCAGTATTTT.